This T cell receptor beta chain was obtained from a study of blood T cells in healthy people across ages. The CDR3 has 13 residues. Looked up from germline, CDR1 is KGHSH and CDR2 is LQKENI. Trimming shortened V by 5 bases and J by 6 bases, and 10 bases separated the two germline ends. Next came a second PCR, run for roughly 7 to 12 cycles, which used a sample-barcoded 5' primer along with a J-beta primer mix. MiXCR was run by TCRdb on the 5' RACE reads, yielding one entry per CDR3 protein. This table has around 280,000 distinct CDR3 sequences, 25% to 30% appearing once. This clonotype was detected only a few times.

This chain connects TRBV18 to TRBJ1-4; D not certain. Sequencing used blood. The origin of this receptor is a woman in her 70s in good health. Here the CDR3 reads CASSAEIYEKLFF. In DNA, the CDR3 is TGTGCCAGCTCAGCCGAGATTTATGAAAAACTGTTTTTT.